Each of the 24 T cell receptor beta chains below was sequenced from the same sample in a study of Ad26.COV2.S vaccination and SARS-CoV-2 variants. The treatment was: 15 to 20 received Ad26.COV2.S at low or high dose, single or two shots; several received placebo; per-sample allocation not given. Sampling was performed 63 days after the first vaccine or placebo injection. The repertoire was sequenced with immunoSEQ multiplex PCR; TCRdb's copy has only in-frame clones and lacks some. This sample yields 300,000 to 350,000 clones, of which about nine tenths are seen a single time; 6.4% belongs to the top ten. The sample was peripheral blood, taken in a trial of Ad26.COV2.S vaccine versus placebo. The source is a person between 18 and 65 years old who received the Ad26.COV2.S COVID-19 vaccine or a placebo.

V is TRBV11-2 and J is TRBJ1-1; no clear D gene. Per the germline V gene, CDR1 is SGHAT and CDR2 is FQNNGV. The CDR3 sequence is 14 residues long. The germline V and J ends were trimmed by 3 bases and 3 bases, with 11 bases remaining between them. The CDR3 spells CASSLGWLDTEAFF. The CDR3 bases are TGTGCCAGCAGCTTGGGCTGGCTGGACACTGAAGCTTTCTTT.

This clone has only one observation. The chain uses TRBV6-2 or TRBV6-3 and TRBJ2-7; unclear D gene. The CDR3 consists of 14 residues. Germline assignment: CDR1 MNHEY and CDR2 SVGEGT. With 2 bases removed from V and 3 bases from J, the gap between germline ends came to 11 bases. The chain's CDR3 is CASSYTLGSYEQYF. The CDR3 DNA reads TGTGCCAGCAGTTACACCCTCGGCAGCTACGAGCAGTACTTC.

V gene TRBV7-9 combines with J gene TRBJ2-4, with 7 bases matching TRBD2. V shed 1 base, J shed 5 bases, and the junction held 5 bases outside the gene matches. This CDR3 has 15 amino acids. Germline-derived CDR1 and CDR2 are SEHNR and FQNEAQ (reference sequence). The CDR3: CASSLVGTSENIQYF. In DNA, the CDR3 is TGTGCCAGCAGCTTAGTCGGAACTAGCGAAAACATTCAGTACTTC.

There are a few counts of this clone. The V and J genes are TRBV5-6 and TRBJ1-1; D possibly corresponds to TRBD1 (6 bases). CDR1 and CDR2 from the germline V gene are SGHDT and YYEEEE. The CDR3 contains 15 residues. V lost 0 bases to trimming and J lost 4 bases, with 13 bases between them. In DNA, the CDR3 is TGTGCCAGCAGCTTGGAAATACAGGGTCCCACTGAAGCTTTCTTT. Protein sequence: CASSLEIQGPTEAFF.

This clone was counted a few times. V usage is TRBV7-3 and J usage is TRBJ2-6; D ambiguous. The CDR3 sequence is 14 residues long. Trimming took 5 bases from V and 0 from J, leaving 5 bases between them. Germline loops: CDR1 SGHTA, CDR2 FQGTGA. The CDR3 sequence is CASSPVSGANVLTF. The CDR3 coding sequence is TGTGCCAGCAGCCCAGTCTCTGGGGCCAACGTCCTGACTTTC.

This clone was observed a handful of times. This chain's CDR3 is CASSLRQGKGTEAFF. The CDR3 nucleotides are TGTGCCAGCAGCTTAAGGCAGGGAAAGGGTACTGAAGCTTTCTTT. The chain recombines TRBV7-9 with TRBJ1-1; maybe TRBD1 (5 bases). CDR3 length: 15 residues. Germline V gene lookup returns CDR1 SEHNR and CDR2 FQNEAQ (reference sequence). The germline V and J ends were trimmed by 2 bases and 5 bases, with 15 bases remaining between them.

The J gene is TRBJ2-1, the V gene TRBV6-2 or TRBV6-3, with 9 bases fitting TRBD2. Losses at the gene ends were 4 bases for V and 4 bases for J; bases not matched to a gene: 14. The CDR3 is 18 amino acids. Germline CDR1 MNHEY, CDR2 SVGEGT. Here the CDR3 reads CASSSGPAGGTGYNEQFF. CDR3 bases: TGTGCCAGCAGTTCAGGTCCAGCGGGAGGAACGGGGTACAATGAGCAGTTCTTC.

The chain employs TRBV9 and TRBJ1-6; D not resolved. With 0 bases removed from V and 8 bases from J, the gap between germline ends came to 6 bases. The CDR3 is made up of 13 amino acids. Germline CDR1 is SGDLS and CDR2 is YYNGEE. The CDR3 DNA sequence: TGTGCCAGCAGCGTAGCTACTTATTCACCCCTCCACTTT. Translated: CASSVATYSPLHF. Based on the CDR3 plus reference TRBV9 and TRBJ1-6, the full variable domain is DSGVTQTPKHLITATGQRVTLRCSPRSGDLSVYWYQQSLDQGLQFLIQYYNGEERAKGNILERFSAQQFPDLHSELNLSSLELGDSALYFCASSVATYSPLHFGNGTRLTVT.

The V and J genes are TRBV5-4 and TRBJ2-3; 9 bases agree with TRBD1. The CDR3 has 15 residues. V lost 0 bases and J lost 3; bases outside the gene matches: 2. The germline V gene encodes CDR1 SGHNT and CDR2 YYREEE (reference sequence). CDR3 DNA sequence: TGTGCCAGCAGCTTGGACAGGGGGCGGACAGATACGCAGTATTTT. This codes for CASSLDRGRTDTQYF.

This clone has just a few counts. V is TRBV11-2 and J is TRBJ1-2; D may be TRBD1 (5 bases). The germline CDR1 and CDR2 sequences are SGHAT and FQNNGV. This CDR3 has 14 amino acids. The V end lost 5 bases, the J end lost 8 bases, and 18 bases lay between the germline ends. CDR3 sequence (DNA): TGTGCCAGCAGCGAGGGGAGCCGGGACGGCGGCTACACCTTC. Translating it yields CASSEGSRDGGYTF.

The V and J genes are TRBV7-2 and TRBJ2-7; no reliable D call. The CDR3 is made up of 14 amino acids. Deletions cut 3 bases from V and 6 bases from J, with 15 bases between. Germline-derived CDR1 and CDR2 are SGHTA and FQGNSA. Written as DNA, the CDR3 is TGTGCCAGCAGCTTCGTTTCCACGACCATCGAGCAGTACTTC. This translates into CASSFVSTTIEQYF.

The rearrangement joins TRBV28 to TRBJ2-7; 7 bases are a match to TRBD2. The germline V gene encodes CDR1 MDHEN and CDR2 SYDVKM. The J segment lost 2 bases and the V segment lost 6 bases, leaving 10 bases of the junction unmatched. The CDR3 is 15 residues long. CDR3 DNA: TGTGCCAGCAGGCCGGGGGGTAGGGAGACCTACGAGCAGTACTTC. Protein product: CASRPGGRETYEQYF.

This CDR3 is CASSFSGQGAGDTQYF. The CDR3 DNA sequence: TGTGCCAGCAGTTTCTCGGGACAGGGGGCCGGAGATACGCAGTATTTT. The rearrangement links TRBV27 to TRBJ2-3; TRBD1 agrees at 12 bases. V shed 3 bases, J shed 5 bases, and the junction held 6 bases outside the gene matches. Germline V gene data show CDR1 as MNHEY and CDR2 as SMNVEV (reference sequence). The CDR3 length is 16 residues.

The CDR3 nucleotides read TGTGCCACCAGCAGAGATACCCTTTGGGACCAGGGGACAGGGGGCGGCGACGAGCAGTACTTC. Residues: CATSRDTLWDQGTGGGDEQYF. The rearrangement joins TRBV15 to TRBJ2-7; 12 bases map to TRBD1. Germline CDR1 and CDR2: LNHNV and YYDKDF (reference sequence). V dropped 0 bases and J dropped 5; count of bases not matched to a gene: 20. The CDR3 is made up of 21 amino acids.

The V call is TRBV28, the J call TRBJ1-1; 7 bases agree with TRBD1. The junction had 5 bases not matched to a gene; V was cut back by 6 bases and J by 1 base. The CDR3 covers 14 residues. Germline V lookup: CDR1 MDHEN, CDR2 SYDVKM. In DNA form, the CDR3 reads TGTGCCAGCAGAGCGACAGGGCCGAACACTGAAGCTTTCTTT. It specifies CASRATGPNTEAFF. Variable domain in full (rest from reference TRBV28 and TRBJ1-1): DVKVTQSSRYLVKRTGEKVFLECVQDMDHENMFWYRQDPGLGLRLIYFSYDVKMKEKGDIPEGYSVSREKKERFSLILESASTNQTSMYLCASRATGPNTEAFFGQGTRLTVV.

This clone was picked up one time. The genes are TRBV28 and TRBJ2-7; 8 bases line up with TRBD1. V shed 2 bases, J shed 3 bases, and the junction held 3 bases outside the gene matches. CDR3 size: 14 residues. Germline V lookup: CDR1 MDHEN, CDR2 SYDVKM. CDR3 DNA sequence: TGTGCCAGCAGTTTAGGGACAGGCCTCTACGAGCAGTACTTC. It translates to CASSLGTGLYEQYF.

The chain employs TRBV4-1 and TRBJ2-2, with D maybe TRBD2 (5 bases). The CDR3 length is 15 residues. Germline values: CDR1 MGHRA, CDR2 YSYEKL. Trimming left V 2 bases short and J 5 bases short, with 12 bases between. The CDR3 region is CASSQSLLATGELFF. In DNA form, the CDR3 reads TGCGCCAGCAGCCAAAGTCTTCTAGCAACCGGGGAGCTGTTTTTT.

The chain recombines TRBV28 with TRBJ1-1; perhaps TRBD1 as D (5 bases). Trimming removed 4 bases from V and 8 bases from J, with 8 bases in between. CDR1 MDHEN and CDR2 SYDVKM come from the germline V gene. CDR3 length: 11 amino acids. In nucleotides, the CDR3 is TGTGCCAGCAGTTACCGGGACGAAGCTTTCTTT. It is translated as CASSYRDEAFF.

This clone has only one observation. The chain couples TRBV6-5 to TRBJ2-7; 8 bases line up with TRBD1. This CDR3 comprises 13 residues. Germline CDR1 and CDR2: MNHEY and SVGAGI. V dropped 4 bases and J dropped 2; count of bases not matched to a gene: 1. CDR3 sequence (DNA): TGTGCCAGCAGTTCGACAGGGGCCTACGAGCAGTACTTC. Protein product: CASSSTGAYEQYF.

The gene calls are TRBV29-1 and TRBJ1-1, with D perhaps matching TRBD1 (6 bases). Trimming left V 4 bases short and J 4 bases short, with 16 bases between. CDR1 and CDR2 (germline): SQVTM, ANQGSEA. This CDR3 region has 14 residues. In DNA, the CDR3 is TGCAGCGTTGGGCAGGGGATGTTTGTCACTGAAGCTTTCTTT. Protein product: CSVGQGMFVTEAFF.

CDR3 sequence (DNA): TGTGCCAGCAGCCACCCTCGGGGCCAGGGCACTGAAGCTTTCTTT. Translation gives CASSHPRGQGTEAFF. The rearrangement uses TRBV7-2 and TRBJ1-1; tentative D call: TRBD1 (5 bases). The germline V gene has CDR1 SGHTA and CDR2 FQGNSA. V lost 5 bases and J 4 bases, leaving 17 bases between the germline ends. The CDR3 is 15 amino acids.

The gene calls are TRBV14 and TRBJ2-3, with D possibly called TRBD1 or TRBD2 (5 bases each). Germline V CDR1 and CDR2: SGHDN, FVKESK. Trimming left V 2 bases short and J 0 bases short, with 12 bases between. The CDR3 consists of 16 residues. The CDR3 nucleotides are TGTGCCAGCAGCCAAATTTGGGGGTCTAGCACAGATACGCAGTATTTT. Protein sequence: CASSQIWGSSTDTQYF.

The V gene is TRBV11-2, the J gene TRBJ1-3, with D hard to call. V was trimmed by 3 bases and J by 7 bases, leaving 7 bases between them. CDR1 is SGHAT and CDR2 is FQNNGV in the germline V gene. The length of the CDR3 is 12 residues. The DNA for the CDR3 is TGTGCCAGCAGCTTTCTGGGGAACACCATATATTTT. Its protein is CASSFLGNTIYF.

The chain employs TRBV9 and TRBJ2-3, with no clear D. V was pared by 3 bases and J by 4 bases, with 15 bases between. The CDR3 loop spans 15 amino acids. Germline lookup yields CDR1 SGDLS and CDR2 YYNGEE. The DNA for the CDR3 is TGTGCCAGCAGCGCCTCCGTGAACAGAGCAGATACGCAGTATTTT. It specifies CASSASVNRADTQYF.